The next 5 T cell receptor beta chains were all read from a single sample in a study of CD8+CD57+ T cells in acquired aplastic anemia. TCR beta VDJ and CDR3 profiles were obtained from a genomic DNA template. TCRdb re-analysed the reads in MiXCR, keeping a single row per CDR3 protein. The table has about 160,000 distinct CDR3 sequences, roughly 48% seen once. Patients chosen for sequencing had shown CD8+CD57+ cell expansion by flow cytometry. The sequenced material came from sorted CD4+, CD8+, or CD8+CD57+ T cells (not recorded which) from PBMCs. Source of these receptors: a human donor with aplastic anemia.

The chain is built from TRBV10-3 and TRBJ1-1, with 8 bases aligning to TRBD1. Germline-derived CDR1 and CDR2 are ENHRY and SYGVKD. The ends lost 2 bases at V and 3 bases at J; junction bases unmatched: 8. The CDR3 runs 16 residues. The CDR3 here is CAISERRDRGYTEAFF. CDR3 bases: TGTGCCATCAGTGAGCGGCGCGACAGGGGATACACTGAAGCTTTCTTT.

The chain employs TRBV28 and TRBJ1-2; 11 bases align to TRBD1. V shed 3 bases and J 8 bases; nucleotides not matched to a gene: 8. CDR1 is MDHEN and CDR2 is SYDVKM in the germline V gene. CDR3 size: 15 residues. As DNA, the CDR3 is TGTGCCAGCAGTTTTCCCGGGACAGGGGGAGACGGCTACACCTTC. Translating it yields CASSFPGTGGDGYTF.

Concerning this clonotype: One junction end does not reproduce the germline sequence, and a read error may be involved. The rearrangement uses TRBV7-9 and TRBJ2-5; D is undetermined. Germline loops: CDR1 SEHNR, CDR2 FQNEAQ (reference sequence). CDR3 size: 11 residues. CDR3 loop: CAGSSGVTQYF. In DNA, the CDR3 is TGTGCCGGCAGCTCAGGTGTGACCCAGTACTTC.

This chain uses TRBV29-1 with TRBJ1-1; 7 bases map to TRBD1. V dropped 3 bases and J dropped 5; count of bases not matched to a gene: 6. The CDR3 loop spans 13 amino acids. The germline V gene has CDR1 SQVTM and CDR2 ANQGSEA. This CDR3 is CSVETGRNTEAFF. The DNA for the CDR3 is TGCAGCGTTGAGACAGGGAGGAATACTGAAGCTTTCTTT.

There are many counts of this clonotype. The chain couples TRBV6-5 to TRBJ2-7; the match to TRBD1 covers 9 bases. Germline-derived CDR1 and CDR2 are MNHEY and SVGAGI. CDR3 length: 16 residues. V lost 2 bases and J lost 1; bases outside the gene matches: 6. CDR3 loop: CASSYSMGQGSYEQYF. The CDR3 DNA reads TGTGCCAGCAGTTACAGCATGGGACAGGGTTCCTACGAGCAGTACTTC.